The 14 T cell receptor beta chains reported below all come from one sample, sequenced in a study of T-cell memory formation after mild COVID-19. TCRdb processed the 5' RACE reads anew with MiXCR; each CDR3 protein has one entry. This sample has about 620,000 distinct CDR3 sequences, with roughly 17% found just once. Sample: PBMCs or a T cell subset sorted from them (not recorded which). These receptors all come from an adult woman who had mild COVID-19 (a few samples of this study predate the infection). Cell type and time point are not known.

This clonotype was seen only a few times. This chain joins TRBV4-1 and TRBJ2-7, with a tentative D call TRBD2 (5 bases). Germline V gene sequence: CDR1 MGHRA, CDR2 YSYEKL. The CDR3 covers 16 residues. Trimming left V 4 bases short and J 0 bases short, with 16 bases between. The CDR3 DNA sequence: TGCGCCAGCAGCCCCAACCCCGGAGGTTCCTCCTACGAGCAGTACTTC. Translating gives CASSPNPGGSSYEQYF.

This clonotype was seen a few times. The rearrangement links TRBV7-2 to TRBJ2-1; 7 bases agree with TRBD2. The germline V gene encodes CDR1 SGHTA and CDR2 FQGNSA. The CDR3 contains 16 residues. Losses at the gene ends were 2 bases for V and 6 bases for J; bases not matched to a gene: 10. The CDR3 sequence: CASSLTPLADSNEQFF. The CDR3 DNA sequence: TGTGCCAGCAGCTTAACCCCCCTAGCGGACTCCAATGAGCAGTTCTTC.

This chain connects TRBV12-3 or TRBV12-4 to TRBJ2-7, with 10 nucleotides matching TRBD1. V lost 5 bases, J lost 0 bases, and 10 bases stayed unmatched. The CDR3 is 17 amino acids. In DNA form, the CDR3 reads TGTGCCAGCAGTCGCCTACTGACAGGGGGCTTCTCCTACGAGCAGTACTTC. Amino acids: CASSRLLTGGFSYEQYF.

This clonotype came up a few times. The rearrangement joins TRBV9 to TRBJ2-3, with 11 bases fitting TRBD1. The CDR3 runs 16 residues. With 2 bases clipped from V and 4 bases from J, the junction kept 6 bases outside the gene matches. CDR1 and CDR2 (germline): SGDLS, YYNGEE. CDR3 coding DNA: TGTGCCAGCAGCGTCCCCGGGACAGGGGGTGCAGATACGCAGTATTTT. Translated: CASSVPGTGGADTQYF.

The V and J genes are TRBV7-2 and TRBJ2-1; D unresolved. Trimming cost V 0 bases and J 8 bases, with 17 bases left between them. The CDR3 has 16 amino acids. Germline V gene data show CDR1 as SGHTA and CDR2 as FQGNSA. The DNA for the CDR3 is TGTGCCAGCAGCTTAGCCTCAATTAAATTAGGAGATGAGCAGTTCTTC. It yields the protein CASSLASIKLGDEQFF.

This clonotype was found many times. V and J are TRBV29-1 and TRBJ2-1, with D perhaps matching TRBD1 (6 bases). CDR1 is SQVTM, CDR2 ANQGSEA, per germline. Trimming cost V 8 bases and J 7 bases, with 12 bases left between them. The CDR3 is 11 amino acids. In nucleotides, the CDR3 is TGCAGCTCCCAGAGGGGGAATGAGCAGTTCTTC. Protein product: CSSQRGNEQFF.

This clonotype was observed a few times. The V call is TRBV6-4, the J call TRBJ2-2; D ambiguous. The germline V gene encodes CDR1 MRHNA and CDR2 SNTAGT. There are 16 residues in the CDR3. The germline V and J ends were trimmed by 5 bases and 1 base, with 14 bases remaining between them. CDR3: CASSPSGNLNTGELFF. CDR3 DNA: TGTGCCAGCAGTCCTAGTGGAAACTTGAACACCGGGGAGCTGTTTTTT.

The V gene is TRBV2, the J gene TRBJ2-3, with TRBD1 matching 11 bases. V shed 9 bases and J 4 bases; nucleotides not matched to a gene: 6. CDR1 SNHLY and CDR2 FYNNEI come from the germline V gene. CDR3 length equals 14 residues. The chain's CDR3 is CASQRTGGPDTQYF. The CDR3 DNA is TGTGCCAGTCAGAGGACAGGGGGCCCAGATACGCAGTATTTT.

The chain couples TRBV20-1 to TRBJ2-1; 11 bases align to TRBD2. Germline trimming cut 3 bases from V and 6 bases from J; bases unmatched to any gene: 4. Looked up from germline, CDR1 is DFQATT and CDR2 is SNEGSKA (reference sequence). The CDR3 loop spans 14 amino acids. DNA for the CDR3: TGCAGTGCTAGTCTTAGCGGGAGGGGCAATGAGCAGTTCTTC. Translating gives CSASLSGRGNEQFF.

This rearrangement joins TRBV29-1 to TRBJ1-4; 9 bases are a match to TRBD1. CDR3 length: 15 amino acids. Per the germline V gene, CDR1 is SQVTM and CDR2 is ANQGSEA. J was trimmed by 7 bases and V by 2 bases; bases with no gene match: 8. The CDR3 reads CSVESQQGAGEKLFF. CDR3 DNA sequence: TGCAGCGTTGAATCCCAACAGGGGGCGGGTGAAAAACTGTTTTTT.

This clonotype was found a few times. V is TRBV12-5 and J is TRBJ1-1; D is undetermined. With 2 bases removed from V and 5 bases from J, the gap between germline ends came to 6 bases. The CDR3 sequence is 12 residues long. Germline V gene sequence: CDR1 LGHNT, CDR2 FRNRAP. The CDR3, as DNA: TGTGCTAGTGGTTTGAGGAGGACTGAAGCTTTCTTT. This encodes CASGLRRTEAFF.

Only a few counts were recorded for this clonotype. The chain joins TRBV29-1 to TRBJ2-5; D uncertain. Germline V CDR1 and CDR2: SQVTM, ANQGSEA. Trimming took 3 bases from V and 9 from J, leaving 14 bases between them. The length of the CDR3 is 12 residues. The CDR3 DNA sequence: TGCAGCGTTGAGATGTCAGGTGTAGCCCAGTACTTC. Its translation: CSVEMSGVAQYF.

There are a few counts of this clonotype. This rearrangement joins TRBV25-1 to TRBJ2-1; TRBD1 matches at 9 bases. Germline V gives CDR1 MGHDK, CDR2 SYGVNS. The CDR3 consists of 14 residues. With V trimmed by 6 bases and J by 12 bases, 12 bases remained unmatched. CDR3 protein: CASSTGTGPFGQFF. As DNA, the CDR3 is TGTGCCAGCAGCACCGGGACAGGGCCTTTTGGGCAGTTCTTC.

The chain recombines TRBV7-9 with TRBJ1-1; tentatively, D is TRBD1 (5 bases). The germline V and J ends were trimmed by 1 base and 6 bases, with 9 bases remaining between them. This CDR3 comprises 13 residues. Germline V CDR1 and CDR2: SEHNR, FQNEAQ (reference sequence). For the CDR3, the DNA is TGTGCCAGCAGCTTAGTGGGGGTAGCTGAAGCTTTCTTT. Amino acids: CASSLVGVAEAFF.